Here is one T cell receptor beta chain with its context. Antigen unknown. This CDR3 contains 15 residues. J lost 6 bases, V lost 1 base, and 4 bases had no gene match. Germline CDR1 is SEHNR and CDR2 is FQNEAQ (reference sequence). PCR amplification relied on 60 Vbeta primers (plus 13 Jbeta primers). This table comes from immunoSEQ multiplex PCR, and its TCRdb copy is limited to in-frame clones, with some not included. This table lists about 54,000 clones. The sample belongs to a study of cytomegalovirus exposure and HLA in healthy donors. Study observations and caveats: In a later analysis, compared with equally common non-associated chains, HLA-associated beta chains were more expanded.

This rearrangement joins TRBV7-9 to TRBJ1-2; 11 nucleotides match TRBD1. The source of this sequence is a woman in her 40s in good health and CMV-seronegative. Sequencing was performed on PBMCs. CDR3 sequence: CASSLGTGGLDGYTF. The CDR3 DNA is TGTGCCAGCAGCTTAGGGACAGGGGGCCTTGATGGCTACACCTTC.